This T cell receptor beta chain derives from a study of blood T cell repertoires in COVID-19. Libraries were prepared by immunoSEQ multiplex PCR; TCRdb keeps only in-frame clonotypes and omits some of them. The data contain about 110,000 clones, about 90% of them singletons. This TCR derives from a human donor in a cohort sampled during active COVID-19. Sequenced sample: peripheral blood.

The CDR3 DNA follows: TGTGCCAGCTCACCTCGACAGGGTTTTGACTCACCCCTCCACTTT. It encodes CASSPRQGFDSPLHF. The rearrangement joins TRBV18 to TRBJ1-6; TRBD1 aligns across 7 bases. Germline lookup yields CDR1 KGHSH and CDR2 LQKENI. This CDR3 spans 15 amino acids. The V segment lost 3 bases and the J segment 10 bases; nucleotides outside the gene matches: 9.